Below are 32 T cell receptor beta chains sequenced from a single sample in a study of control samples from healthy donors and cancer patients. Here immunoSEQ multiplex PCR was the method, and the copy in TCRdb shows in-frame clones only, minus some. The sample holds fewer than 15,000 clones, 60% to 85% seen once. The sample was formalin-fixed, paraffin-embedded tissue. The origin of the receptors is a male donor with melanoma.

The chain employs TRBV9 and TRBJ2-7, with TRBD2 as a possible D gene (6 bases). Trimming took off 7 bases at V and 2 bases at J, with 13 bases between the two ends. The germline CDR1 and CDR2 sequences are SGDLS and YYNGEE. CDR3 size: 13 residues. The CDR3 here is CASSAGTTYEQYF. CDR3 bases: TGTGCCAGCTCAGCGGGCACAACCTACGAGCAGTACTTC.

CDR3 sequence (DNA): TGTGCCAGTAGCCAGGGGTACAGCCAGCCCCAGCATTTT. Its translation: CASSQGYSQPQHF. V usage is TRBV19 and J usage is TRBJ1-5; tentative D call: TRBD1 (6 bases). This CDR3 has 13 amino acids. Germline-derived CDR1 and CDR2 are LNHDA and SQIVND (reference sequence). With 6 bases removed from V and 7 bases from J, the gap between germline ends came to 13 bases.

The chain employs TRBV30 and TRBJ2-5, with 11 nucleotides matching TRBD1. The CDR3 length is 15 residues. The V gene's germline CDR1 is GTSNPN and CDR2 SVGIG (reference sequence). The CDR3, as DNA: TGTGCTTCGACGGGGACAGGGGGGTGGGGTGAGACCCAGTACTTC. As protein: CASTGTGGWGETQYF.

Comments on this clone: The same CDR3 arises from other DNA sequences in this sample as well. J is TRBJ1-1 and V is TRBV7-2, with D unclear. The CDR3 length is 11 residues. Germline CDR1 is SGHTA and CDR2 is FQGNSA. V was shortened by 6 bases and J by 5 bases, with 7 bases between the two germline ends. CDR3 residues: CASSPYTEAFF. The CDR3 bases are TGTGCCAGCAGTCCATATACTGAAGCTTTCTTT.

The chain carries TRBV11-2 and TRBJ2-2; D is unresolved. Trimming stripped 3 bases from V and 3 bases from J, with 5 bases between. CDR1 SGHAT and CDR2 FQNNGV come from the germline V gene. The CDR3 is 13 amino acids. The chain's CDR3 is CASSFTDTGELFF. For the CDR3, the DNA is TGTGCCAGCAGCTTCACTGACACCGGGGAGCTGTTTTTT.

The chain carries TRBV5-1 and TRBJ1-2; a possible D gene is TRBD1 (5 bases). This CDR3 has 14 residues. Germline V gene sequence: CDR1 SGHRS, CDR2 YFSETQ. V dropped 5 bases and J dropped 8 bases, with 19 bases sitting between them. CDR3: CASSTTPGGPGYTF. For the CDR3, the DNA is TGCGCCAGCAGTACGACCCCTGGGGGTCCGGGCTACACCTTC.

Here the CDR3 reads CASSAGFSGANVLTF. In DNA, the CDR3 is TGTGCCAGCAGCGCCGGGTTCTCTGGGGCCAACGTCCTGACTTTC. The chain employs TRBV9 and TRBJ2-6; D remains unclear. Trimming stripped 3 bases from V and 0 bases from J, with 7 bases between. Germline CDR1 reads SGDLS; CDR2 reads YYNGEE. The CDR3 is made up of 15 amino acids.

The J gene is TRBJ2-7, the V gene TRBV5-1; 8 bases align to TRBD1. The CDR3 runs to 14 residues. CDR1 and CDR2 (germline): SGHRS, YFSETQ. Trimming at V came to 5 bases and at J to 3 bases, leaving 7 bases not matched to a gene. The CDR3 nucleotides are TGCGCCAGCAGACGAAGCACAGGGGGCTACGAGCAGTACTTC. It specifies CASRRSTGGYEQYF.

This chain connects TRBV10-1 to TRBJ1-2; unclear D gene. This CDR3 has 18 amino acids. Trimming removed 5 bases at V and 3 bases at J, with 25 bases between. Germline V gene lookup returns CDR1 WNHNN and CDR2 SYGVQD (reference sequence). The CDR3 spells CASSSRCRPGHSYYGYTF. The CDR3 DNA reads as TGCGCCAGCAGTTCAAGGTGTCGCCCGGGCCATTCTTACTATGGCTACACCTTC.

CDR3 protein: CASSSGQGRRMEQYF. As DNA, the CDR3 is TGTGCCAGCAGCTCGGGACAGGGGCGGAGGATGGAGCAGTACTTC. V is TRBV7-2 and J is TRBJ2-7; 10 nucleotides align to TRBD1. The germline CDR1 and CDR2 sequences are SGHTA and FQGNSA. The trim removed 4 bases at V and 7 bases at J, leaving 10 bases unmatched. This CDR3 is 15 amino acids long. Filled out from reference TRBV7-2 and TRBJ2-7, the complete variable domain reads GAGVSQSPSNKVTEKGKDVELRCDPISGHTALYWYRQSLGQGLEFLIYFQGNSAPDKSGLPSDRFSAERTGGSVSTLTIQRTQQEDSAVYLCASSSGQGRRMEQYFGPGTRLTVT.

The rearrangement joins TRBV6-6 to TRBJ1-2, with 8 bases fitting TRBD1. This CDR3 spans 12 amino acids. V shed 4 bases and J 13 bases; nucleotides not matched to a gene: 8. In germline, CDR1 is MNHNY, CDR2 SVGAGI (reference sequence). CDR3 in amino acids: CASSSPGRGLTF. DNA of the CDR3: TGTGCCAGCAGTTCGCCCGGCAGGGGGCTCACCTTC.

This clone was seen just once. The chain is built from TRBV10-2 and TRBJ1-6; D is undetermined. The CDR3 has 15 residues. Germline CDR1 and CDR2: WSHSY and SAAADI. V lost 7 bases, J lost 7 bases, and 17 bases lay in between. CDR3 sequence (DNA): TGCGCCAGCACTTCGAACGAGGTTATCAATTCACCCCTCCACTTT. Its protein is CASTSNEVINSPLHF.

Only one count was recorded for this clone. The rearrangement uses TRBV12-3 or TRBV12-4 and TRBJ2-3, with a weak D call TRBD2 (5 bases). Trimming took off 4 bases at V and 12 bases at J, with 14 bases between the two ends. There are 12 residues in the CDR3. The CDR3 is CASSYGLYAQYF. The CDR3 DNA sequence: TGTGCCAGCAGTTACGGACTGTACGCACAGTATTTT.

The CDR3 bases are TGTGCCAGCAGCCAAGATCAACAGCGATCCCAAGAGACCCAGTACTTC. It codes for CASSQDQQRSQETQYF. The chain combines TRBV4-2 with TRBJ2-5; unclear D gene. Per the germline V gene, CDR1 is LGHNA and CDR2 is YNFKEQ. Deletions cut 0 bases from V and 1 base from J, with 12 bases between. This CDR3 has 16 amino acids.

The chain carries TRBV11-2 and TRBJ2-3; 8 nucleotides line up with TRBD2. In germline, CDR1 is SGHAT, CDR2 FQNNGV. The CDR3 covers 16 residues. V dropped 5 bases and J dropped 4; count of bases not matched to a gene: 11. In DNA form, the CDR3 reads TGTGCCAGCAGCCCATCGCGGGGGGCCAGGGCAGATACGCAGTATTTT. Translating gives CASSPSRGARADTQYF.

This chain links TRBV19 with TRBJ2-7; 8 nucleotides align to TRBD1. V dropped 5 bases and J dropped 2; count of bases not matched to a gene: 5. The CDR3 contains 14 residues. The germline CDR1 and CDR2 sequences are LNHDA and SQIVND (reference sequence). CDR3 coding DNA: TGTGCCAGTAGTGCTGACAGGGGCGCCTACGAGCAGTACTTC. Residues: CASSADRGAYEQYF.

Here the CDR3 reads CASSSRGEFMNTEAFF. In nucleotides, the CDR3 is TGTGCCAGCAGCTCGCGGGGGGAATTCATGAACACTGAAGCTTTCTTT. The rearrangement joins TRBV5-5 to TRBJ1-1, with D possibly matching TRBD1 (5 bases). Germline values: CDR1 SGHKS, CDR2 YYEKEE (reference sequence). This CDR3 has 16 amino acids. The ends were cut back, 3 bases at V and 0 bases at J, with 15 bases in the middle.

The rearrangement links TRBV6-7 to TRBJ2-1; 15 bases fit TRBD2. TRBV6-7 is sorted into the ORF group, with uncertain function. J gave up 5 bases and V 6 bases, and 8 bases lay outside the gene matches. The CDR3 is made up of 17 amino acids. CDR3 residues: CASRGLAGGPANNEQFF. For the CDR3, the DNA is TGTGCCAGCAGGGGACTAGCGGGGGGCCCAGCCAACAATGAGCAGTTCTTC.

This chain uses TRBV19 with TRBJ1-5; the D is unclear. Between the trimmed V and J ends, which lost 5 bases and 6 bases, there was a span of 11 bases. The length of the CDR3 is 13 residues. The germline V gene has CDR1 LNHDA and CDR2 SQIVND (reference sequence). CDR3 bases: TGTGCCAGTAGTCCCGACCGTTTTCAGCCCCAGCATTTT. Encoded protein: CASSPDRFQPQHF.

V is TRBV11-2 and J is TRBJ2-1; 8 bases map to TRBD2. The V segment lost 1 base and the J segment 3 bases; nucleotides outside the gene matches: 11. The V gene's germline CDR1 is SGHAT and CDR2 FQNNGV. This CDR3 contains 18 residues. In DNA form, the CDR3 reads TGTGCCAGCAGCTTAGGCTCCCCTCGGGGGGGTGACTACAATGAGCAGTTCTTC. Its translation is CASSLGSPRGGDYNEQFF.

The chain recombines TRBV29-1 with TRBJ2-5; D not certain. Looked up from germline, CDR1 is SQVTM and CDR2 is ANQGSEA. Between the trimmed V and J ends, which lost 5 bases and 5 bases, there was a span of 12 bases. The CDR3 extends over 12 amino acids. The CDR3 nucleotides are TGCAGCGTTCTTCTAGGATCGGAGACCCAGTACTTC. It specifies CSVLLGSETQYF.

V gene TRBV6-2 or TRBV6-3 combines with J gene TRBJ1-2; D uncertain. The CDR3 loop spans 14 amino acids. Germline assignment: CDR1 MNHEY and CDR2 SVGEGT. The germline V and J ends were trimmed by 7 bases and 4 bases, with 16 bases remaining between them. CDR3 sequence (DNA): TGTGCCAGCACCCCGCCTATGGCTGGCTATGGCTACACCTTC. Its protein is CASTPPMAGYGYTF.

As regards this clone: Its ends do not fully match the called genes, so a read error is possible. Other DNA sequences in this specimen translate into the identical CDR3. This rearrangement joins TRBV6-5 to TRBJ2-7, with 7 bases lining up with TRBD2. The CDR3 spans 13 residues. CDR1 MNHEY and CDR2 SVGAGI come from the germline V gene. The CDR3 loop reads CASSPRPAGEQYF. Written as DNA, the CDR3 is TGTGCCAGCAGTCCACGACCCGCGGGGGAGCAGTATTTC.

The J gene is TRBJ1-2, the V gene TRBV6-5, with D possibly being TRBD1 (5 bases). Germline lookup yields CDR1 MNHEY and CDR2 SVGAGI. Between the trimmed V and J ends, which lost 8 bases and 8 bases, there was a span of 21 bases. CDR3 size: 14 residues. The CDR3 DNA sequence: TGTGCCAGCGCCCCGGACACCGATACCTTAGGCTACACCTTC. Translating gives CASAPDTDTLGYTF.

J is TRBJ2-3 and V is TRBV28; the match to TRBD1 covers 12 bases. The CDR3 covers 18 residues. Germline V gene sequence: CDR1 MDHEN, CDR2 SYDVKM. Trimming took 2 bases from V and 3 from J; bases not matched to a gene: 9. CDR3 DNA: TGTGCCAGCAGTTTACCCCGGGACAGGGGGCCTTGGACAGATACGCAGTATTTT. It yields the protein CASSLPRDRGPWTDTQYF.

The J gene is TRBJ2-7, the V gene TRBV19; D possibly matches TRBD1 or TRBD2 (5 bases each). This CDR3 has 11 amino acids. The V and J ends lost 3 bases and 12 bases respectively, with 12 bases between them. Looked up from germline, CDR1 is LNHDA and CDR2 is SQIVND (reference sequence). This CDR3 reads CASSIAREMYF. The DNA of the CDR3 is TGTGCCAGTAGTATCGCCAGGGAGATGTACTTC.

CDR3 DNA: TGTGCCACCAGTTCTTGGACTAGCCCGGAGACCCAGTACTTC. Protein sequence: CATSSWTSPETQYF. This chain connects TRBV24-1 to TRBJ2-5; 8 bases match TRBD2. The CDR3 is made up of 14 amino acids. Germline CDR1 is KGHDR and CDR2 is SFDVKD. V shed 6 bases, J shed 5 bases, and the junction held 7 bases outside the gene matches.

This chain uses TRBV4-3 with TRBJ1-2; D uncertain. The CDR3 is 13 amino acids. CDR1 is LGHNA, CDR2 YSLEER, per germline. V was trimmed by 0 bases and J by 8 bases, leaving 10 bases between them. The CDR3 here is CASSQDRYWGYTF. The DNA of the CDR3 is TGCGCCAGCAGCCAAGATAGATATTGGGGCTACACCTTC.

V usage is TRBV27 and J usage is TRBJ2-7; D is unresolved. Looked up from germline, CDR1 is MNHEY and CDR2 is SMNVEV (reference sequence). The CDR3 has 17 amino acids. Trimming removed 5 bases from V and 0 bases from J, with 20 bases in between. The CDR3 protein is CASSPSLGSPSSYEQYF. As DNA, the CDR3 is TGTGCCAGCAGTCCTTCTCTCGGTAGTCCTAGCTCCTACGAGCAGTACTTC.

The J gene is TRBJ1-4, the V gene TRBV5-1; no firm D call. The germline V and J ends were trimmed by 4 bases and 7 bases, with 23 bases remaining between them. This CDR3 has 17 residues. Germline V CDR1 and CDR2: SGHRS, YFSETQ. The CDR3 is CASSTYPQVDGGEKLFF. CDR3 nucleotides: TGCGCCAGCAGCACATACCCTCAAGTGGACGGCGGTGAAAAACTGTTTTTT.

This clone was counted once. This sequence joins TRBV3-1 (or the pseudogene TRBV3-2) and TRBJ2-5; no clear D gene. With 1 base removed from V and 5 bases from J, the gap between germline ends came to 2 bases. The germline V gene has CDR1 LGHDT and CDR2 YNNKEL (reference sequence). The CDR3 is 11 amino acids. The CDR3 spells CASSQAETQYF. The CDR3 DNA sequence: TGTGCCAGCAGCCAAGCCGAGACCCAGTACTTC.

The chain is built from TRBV5-4 and TRBJ1-2; 7 bases align to TRBD1. This CDR3 region has 13 residues. V shed 5 bases and J 8 bases; nucleotides not matched to a gene: 9. The germline V gene encodes CDR1 SGHNT and CDR2 YYREEE (reference sequence). The CDR3 region is CASRTGYSSGYTF. The CDR3 DNA reads as TGTGCCAGCAGGACAGGGTACTCGTCGGGCTACACCTTC. The full variable domain, rest sourced from reference TRBV5-4 and TRBJ1-2, is ETGVTQSPTHLIKTRGQQVTLRCSSQSGHNTVSWYQQALGQGPQFIFQYYREEENGRGNFPPRFSGLQFPNYSSELNVNALELDDSALYLCASRTGYSSGYTFGSGTRLTVV.